The 26 T cell receptor beta chains presented below share a single source sample, sequenced in a study of cytomegalovirus exposure and HLA in healthy donors (dated by TCRdb to about 2017). Receptors were amplified or captured by the immunoSEQ multiplex PCR assay. The multiplex PCR relied on a mix of 60 forward primers for TCR Vbeta segments and 13 reverse primers for TCR Jbeta segments. The clones in this table, taken by TCRdb from immuneACCESS, are in-frame only. Not every clone is retained; where verified, under half of the shortfall comes from an unresolved V gene, and the cause of the rest is unknown. The table for this sample lists approximately 150,000 clones; 88% of them were counted only once. The ten largest clones capture about 0.51% of the sample. The specimen sequenced was PBMCs. The source of these receptors is a woman in her forties in good health and CMV-seronegative.

The CDR3 DNA follows: TGTGCCAGCAGCTTTGGGCACCGGCCCGAAGATACGCAGTATTTT. Amino acids: CASSFGHRPEDTQYF. The V and J genes are TRBV7-6 and TRBJ2-3; D gene uncertain. Germline loops: CDR1 SGHVS, CDR2 FNYEAQ. The CDR3 spans 15 residues. The ends were cut back, 3 bases at V and 5 bases at J, with 15 bases in the middle.

V is TRBV5-4 and J is TRBJ2-7; D is ambiguous. The CDR3 contains 13 residues. V was shortened by 6 bases and J by 5 bases, with 15 bases between the two germline ends. Germline CDR1 reads SGHNT; CDR2 reads YYREEE (reference sequence). The chain's CDR3 is CASTSRSSHEQYF. The CDR3 DNA is TGTGCCAGCACCAGCCGGAGCAGCCACGAGCAGTACTTC.

This chain connects TRBV7-9 to TRBJ2-5, with 8 bases matching TRBD2. The germline CDR1 and CDR2 sequences are SEHNR and FQNEAQ (reference sequence). The junction had 7 bases not matched to a gene; V was cut back by 2 bases and J by 5 bases. CDR3 length equals 15 residues. Here the CDR3 reads CASSLSGRGSETQYF. CDR3 nucleotide sequence: TGTGCCAGCAGCTTAAGCGGGAGAGGGTCGGAGACCCAGTACTTC.

The chain employs TRBV11-3 and TRBJ2-7; 15 positions agree with TRBD2. The CDR3 has 17 residues. Germline V lookup: CDR1 SGHNT, CDR2 YENEEA. V shed 1 base, J shed 3 bases, and the junction held 4 bases outside the gene matches. CDR3 loop: CASSLVPGLAGGYEQYF. The CDR3 DNA reads TGTGCCAGCAGCTTAGTACCGGGACTAGCGGGAGGCTACGAGCAGTACTTC.

This clone has a single count. J is TRBJ1-5 and V is TRBV6-6; D perhaps matches TRBD1 (5 bases). The CDR3 length is 14 residues. V gave up 2 bases and J gave up 6 bases, with 11 bases separating them. CDR1 and CDR2 from the germline V gene are MNHNY and SVGAGI (reference sequence). The CDR3 nucleotides are TGTGCCAGCAGTTACGGGGCTGGGCTTCAGCCCCAGCATTTT. This gives the protein CASSYGAGLQPQHF.

This sequence joins TRBV11-2 and TRBJ2-2; 7 bases match TRBD2. This CDR3 is 15 amino acids long. Germline V gene sequence: CDR1 SGHAT, CDR2 FQNNGV. J was trimmed by 4 bases and V by 4 bases; bases with no gene match: 6. The CDR3 DNA reads TGTGCCAGCAGCTGGGAGGGTGTGGGCACCGGGGAGCTGTTTTTT. Translating it yields CASSWEGVGTGELFF.

V is TRBV7-9 and J is TRBJ2-1; the D gene is possibly TRBD2 (6 bases). CDR1 SEHNR and CDR2 FQNEAQ come from the germline V gene (reference sequence). There are 11 residues in the CDR3. Deletions cut 8 bases from V and 7 bases from J, with 9 bases between. CDR3 bases: TGTGCCAGCGGTCTAGCGAATGAGCAGTTCTTC. This encodes CASGLANEQFF.

The chain joins TRBV7-9 to TRBJ2-5; 7 positions agree with TRBD2. The DNA end favors TRBJ2-7, so the J call may be wrong. CDR1 SEHNR and CDR2 FQNEAQ come from the germline V gene (reference sequence). This CDR3 contains 16 residues. CDR3: CASSPRFLGGTYEQYF. CDR3 coding DNA: TGTGCCAGCAGCCCACGTTTTCTGGGGGGGACCTACGAGCAGTACTTC.

The chain has TRBV7-6 and TRBJ2-5; 11 bases match TRBD2. The CDR3 is 17 residues long. With V trimmed by 5 bases and J by 5 bases, 13 bases remained unmatched. The germline V gene has CDR1 SGHVS and CDR2 FNYEAQ. The DNA of the CDR3 is TGTGCCAGCAGCCCCATACTTACTAGCGGGAGATTTGAGACCCAGTACTTC. The encoded protein is CASSPILTSGRFETQYF.

The chain combines TRBV5-6 with TRBJ1-2; a possible D gene is TRBD1 (5 bases). Germline loops: CDR1 SGHDT, CDR2 YYEEEE. V gave up 4 bases and J gave up 1 base, with 14 bases separating them. CDR3 length: 15 amino acids. The CDR3 nucleotides read TGTGCCAGCAGCCGTCGCGGGACGGTTAACTATGGCTACACCTTC. This encodes CASSRRGTVNYGYTF.

The gene calls are TRBV6-5 and TRBJ1-1; no definite D call. The germline CDR1 and CDR2 sequences are MNHEY and SVGAGI. Trimming stripped 8 bases from V and 4 bases from J, with 20 bases between. The CDR3 totals 15 residues. CDR3 nucleotides: TGTGCCAGCCGGTTAGCTCTCCAGACCAGCACTGAAGCTTTCTTT. This gives the protein CASRLALQTSTEAFF.

A few counts support this clone. The chain employs TRBV4-1 and TRBJ2-7; 7 positions match TRBD2. The germline gives CDR1 MGHRA, CDR2 YSYEKL. The length of the CDR3 is 14 residues. J gave up 2 bases and V 6 bases, and 7 bases lay outside the gene matches. Written as DNA, the CDR3 is TGCGCCAGCAGTCGGACTAGTATCGCCTACGAGCAGTACTTC. It specifies CASSRTSIAYEQYF.

As concerns this clone: The sample holds other DNA sequences that translate to the same CDR3. The chain joins TRBV4-3 to TRBJ2-3, with TRBD2 matching over 12 bases. This CDR3 is 17 amino acids long. The V gene's germline CDR1 is LGHNA and CDR2 YSLEER. Trimming at V came to 4 bases and at J to 10 bases, leaving 15 bases not matched to a gene. The CDR3 bases are TGCGCCAGCAGCCCTCAGGCCTATCTAGCGGGAGGGTCCCCGCAGTATTTT. Translating gives CASSPQAYLAGGSPQYF.

The chain is built from TRBV4-1 and TRBJ2-5, with 11 bases identical to TRBD2. CDR3 length equals 15 residues. Looked up from germline, CDR1 is MGHRA and CDR2 is YSYEKL. The V and J ends lost 2 bases and 4 bases, in that order; junction bases with no gene match: 3. CDR3 bases: TGCGCCAGCAGCCAATTCGGACTAGCGGGAGAGACCCAGTACTTC. It translates to CASSQFGLAGETQYF.

The V gene is TRBV2, the J gene TRBJ1-2; no firm D call. The germline V and J ends were trimmed by 11 bases and 6 bases, with 10 bases remaining between them. The CDR3 loop spans 10 amino acids. CDR1 is SNHLY, CDR2 FYNNEI, per germline. In DNA form, the CDR3 reads TGTGCCCTAATCCAAGATGGCTACACCTTC. Protein product: CALIQDGYTF.

The chain joins TRBV5-4 to TRBJ2-3; 7 positions agree with TRBD1. V trimming: 3 bases; J trimming: 0 bases; junction bases outside the gene matches: 7. CDR1 and CDR2 from the germline V gene are SGHNT and YYREEE (reference sequence). This CDR3 contains 16 residues. The CDR3 region is CASSSKTQGSTDTQYF. CDR3 nucleotides: TGTGCCAGCAGCTCCAAGACACAGGGGAGCACAGATACGCAGTATTTT.

This chain links TRBV7-2 with TRBJ1-5; D gene uncertain. The CDR3 spans 15 residues. Germline lookup yields CDR1 SGHTA and CDR2 FQGNSA. V shed 1 base and J shed 7 bases, with 14 bases lying between them. This CDR3 is CASSLVARNPQPQHF. Here the CDR3 DNA reads TGTGCCAGCAGCTTAGTCGCGCGTAACCCCCAGCCCCAGCATTTT. Combining the CDR3 with reference TRBV7-2 and TRBJ1-5 gives the whole variable domain GAGVSQSPSNKVTEKGKDVELRCDPISGHTALYWYRQSLGQGLEFLIYFQGNSAPDKSGLPSDRFSAERTGGSVSTLTIQRTQQEDSAVYLCASSLVARNPQPQHFGDGTRLSIL.

J is TRBJ2-3 and V is TRBV19, with D possibly TRBD1 on 5 matching bases. V lost 3 bases to trimming and J lost 4 bases, with 11 bases between them. The CDR3 loop spans 14 amino acids. The V gene's germline CDR1 is LNHDA and CDR2 SQIVND (reference sequence). CDR3 DNA sequence: TGTGCCAGTAGTATCGGGCAGGGCCCAGATACGCAGTATTTT. This encodes CASSIGQGPDTQYF.

Details on this clone: The germline gene is not matched at one end of the junction; a read error may be the cause. For the CDR3, the DNA is TGTTCCAGCAGCTTTCAGACTACAGGGTATCATGGCTACACCTTC. Translation gives CSSSFQTTGYHGYTF. V and J are TRBV7-9 and TRBJ1-2; D is perhaps TRBD1 (6 bases). This CDR3 region has 15 residues. Germline V CDR1 and CDR2: SEHNR, FQNEAQ (reference sequence).

The J gene is TRBJ2-1, the V gene TRBV30; D might be TRBD2 (7 bases). This CDR3 contains 14 residues. V was pared by 7 bases and J by 2 bases, with 15 bases between. Germline CDR1 and CDR2: GTSNPN and SVGIG (reference sequence). Here the CDR3 reads CALIGGGAYNEQFF. The DNA of the CDR3 is TGTGCCTTAATTGGAGGGGGGGCCTACAATGAGCAGTTCTTC.

V usage is TRBV11-2 and J usage is TRBJ2-7; 7 positions agree with TRBD2. Germline lookup yields CDR1 SGHAT and CDR2 FQNNGV. The CDR3 length is 15 residues. Losses at the gene ends were 2 bases for V and 4 bases for J; bases not matched to a gene: 8. The CDR3 DNA sequence: TGTGCCAGCAGCTTACACAGCGGGAATCGGTACGAGCAGTACTTC. This codes for CASSLHSGNRYEQYF.

V is TRBV15 and J is TRBJ2-1; 8 bases agree with TRBD2. This CDR3 comprises 14 residues. The junction had 7 bases not matched to a gene; V was cut back by 8 bases and J by 4 bases. Germline CDR1 is LNHNV and CDR2 is YYDKDF (reference sequence). The CDR3 protein is CATEGLAGYNEQFF. Written as DNA, the CDR3 is TGTGCCACCGAAGGTCTAGCGGGTTACAATGAGCAGTTCTTC.

The CDR3 bases are TGTGCCAGTAGTATTATGAGCGACGGGGAGCTGTTTTTT. Its translation is CASSIMSDGELFF. The V call is TRBV19, the J call TRBJ2-2; D not resolved. Germline V gives CDR1 LNHDA, CDR2 SQIVND (reference sequence). The V gene lost 3 bases and the J gene lost 7 bases, with 9 bases spanning the gap. The CDR3 runs 13 residues.

About this clone itself: One end of the junction is discordant with germline, which a read error may explain. The chain carries TRBV7-9 and TRBJ2-7; D gene uncertain. Germline loops: CDR1 SEHNR, CDR2 FQNEAQ (reference sequence). The CDR3 length is 12 residues. CDR3 bases: TGTTCCAGCAGCTTAGGGCAGTACGAGCAGTACTTC. Translation: CSSSLGQYEQYF.

The chain recombines TRBV7-9 with TRBJ2-5; 7 bases are shared with TRBD1. The CDR3 is made up of 14 amino acids. Germline assignment: CDR1 SEHNR and CDR2 FQNEAQ (reference sequence). With V trimmed by 6 bases and J by 4 bases, 8 bases remained unmatched. CDR3 protein: CASRPDRVGETQYF. The CDR3 nucleotides are TGTGCCAGCAGGCCCGACAGGGTGGGAGAGACCCAGTACTTC.

V and J are TRBV30 and TRBJ1-2; the D is unclear. The germline V gene has CDR1 GTSNPN and CDR2 SVGIG (reference sequence). The CDR3 spans 13 residues. The V and J ends lost 2 bases and 7 bases respectively, with 14 bases between them. CDR3 protein: CAWSYDSLSGYTF. The CDR3 DNA sequence: TGTGCCTGGAGTTATGACTCCCTCTCTGGCTACACCTTC.